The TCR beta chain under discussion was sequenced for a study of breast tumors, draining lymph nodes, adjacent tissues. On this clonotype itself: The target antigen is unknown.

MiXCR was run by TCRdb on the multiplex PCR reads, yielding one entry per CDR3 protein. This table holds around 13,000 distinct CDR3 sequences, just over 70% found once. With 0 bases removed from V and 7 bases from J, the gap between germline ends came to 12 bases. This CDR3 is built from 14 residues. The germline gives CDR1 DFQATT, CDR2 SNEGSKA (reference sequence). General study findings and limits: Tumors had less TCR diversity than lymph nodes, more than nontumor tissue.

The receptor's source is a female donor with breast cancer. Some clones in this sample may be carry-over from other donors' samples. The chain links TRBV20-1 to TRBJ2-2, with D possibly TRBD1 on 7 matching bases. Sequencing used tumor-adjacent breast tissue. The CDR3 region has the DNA TGCAGTGCTAGAGATCAGGGGGAGGTCGGGGAGCTGTTTTTT. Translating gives CSARDQGEVGELFF.